This T cell receptor (beta chain) was sequenced in a study of cytomegalovirus exposure and HLA in healthy donors. Overall study context: The approximately 120 validation repertoires and the 666 first-cohort repertoires shared a platform, a later analysis reported.

Trimming shortened V by 0 bases and J by 5 bases, and 10 bases separated the two germline ends. Looked up from germline, CDR1 is MNHNS and CDR2 is SASEGT. CDR3 length: 14 residues. Measured with immunoSEQ multiplex PCR; TCRdb has only the in-frame clones, and not every one. This sample yields roughly 180,000 clones, of which roughly nine tenths are seen a single time; approximately 7% belongs to the top ten. This clone was seen only a few times. The sequencing sample was made of PBMCs. This chain uses TRBV6-1 with TRBJ1-1; possibly TRBD1 for D (5 bases). This receptor was identified in a man younger than 45 in good health and CMV-seropositive. Written as DNA, the CDR3 is TGTGCCAGCAGTGAAGCTTCAGGGAGGACTGAAGCTTTCTTT. It translates to CASSEASGRTEAFF.